This entry features one T cell receptor beta chain sequence. Its antigen is not identified. This specimen belongs to a study of T cell repertoires in cytomegalovirus infection. For the study at large: TCR beta signatures that were public indicated CMV infection and matching HLA type. Findings of the study overall: HLA-C-restricted CMV clonotypes gave the most frequent clonotype in two of eight donors. Cumulative frequency of public TCR beta families picked out carriers of CMV plus the relevant HLA.

Using its own MiXCR run on the reads, TCRdb lists one record per CDR3 protein. The sample consists of more than 650,000 distinct CDR3 sequences, 35% to 45% of them appearing once. The sequenced material came from PBMCs. This TCR was recovered from a human donor in good health (CMV status not recorded). Some clones in this sample may be carry-over from other donors' samples.

The CDR3 coding sequence is TGTGCCAGCAGCTCCGGGACGGATGGCTACACCTTC. Its translation is CASSSGTDGYTF. The rearrangement joins TRBV11-2 to TRBJ1-2; D might be TRBD1 (5 bases). V was cut by 4 bases and J by 6 bases, with 9 bases left in between. The CDR3 extends over 12 amino acids. Germline values: CDR1 SGHAT, CDR2 FQNNGV.